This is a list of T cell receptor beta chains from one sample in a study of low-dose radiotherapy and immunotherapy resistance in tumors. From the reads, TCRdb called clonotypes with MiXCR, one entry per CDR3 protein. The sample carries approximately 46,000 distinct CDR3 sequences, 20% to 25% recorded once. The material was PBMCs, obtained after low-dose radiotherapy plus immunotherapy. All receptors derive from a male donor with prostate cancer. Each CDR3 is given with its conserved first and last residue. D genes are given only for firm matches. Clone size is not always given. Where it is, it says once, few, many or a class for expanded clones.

TGCAGTGCCGGGACAGGGGGCAATCAGCCCCAGCATTTT	CSAGTGGNQPQHF	TRBV20-1	TRBJ1-5	TRBD1	many
TGTGCCAGCAGTAGCGACTTACGGATCTACAATGAGCAGTTCTTC	CASSSDLRIYNEQFF	TRBV6-2/TRBV6-3	TRBJ2-1	-	many
TGTGCCAGCAGTACCGGGCGTAATGGCAATCAGCCCCAGCATTTT	CASSTGRNGNQPQHF	TRBV6-2/TRBV6-3	TRBJ1-5	-	many
TGTGCCAGCAGCCCCCGACCGGGAGGAGGAGAAAAACTGTTTTTT	CASSPRPGGGEKLFF	TRBV7-9	TRBJ1-4	-	many
TGTGCCAGCAGTCCCCTCGGCGGGGGGAGGCCCTACGAGCAGTACTTC	CASSPLGGGRPYEQYF	TRBV28	TRBJ2-7	TRBD2	many
TGTGCCAGCAGTTACGGGCGCAGGGCCGGCGGCTACACCTTC	CASSYGRRAGGYTF	TRBV6-6	TRBJ1-2	-	many
TGCAGCCCCGCAGGACAGGGGGAGACTGAAGCTTTCTTT	CSPAGQGETEAFF	TRBV29-1	TRBJ1-1	TRBD1	once
TGTGCCAGCAGCCCCACGACTCTAGCGGGGTACGCAGATACGCAGTATTTT	CASSPTTLAGYADTQYF	TRBV2	TRBJ2-3	TRBD2	-
TGCGCCAGCAGCTTGTCCTCTCGACAAGCGGGTGAAAAACTGTTTTTT	CASSLSSRQAGEKLFF	TRBV5-1	TRBJ1-4	-	few
TGTGCCTGGAGTGTACAGAATCTGGGTAGCAATCAGCCCCAGCATTTT	CAWSVQNLGSNQPQHF	TRBV30	TRBJ1-5	-	many
TGTGCCACCAGTGATTCCAAAGGGACAGCCGCGGCTCCTGAGCAGTTCTTC	CATSDSKGTAAAPEQFF	TRBV24-1	TRBJ2-1	TRBD1	few
TGTGCCAGCAGTTTAGAGGGCAGCAAAGAGACCCAGTACTTC	CASSLEGSKETQYF	TRBV12-3/TRBV12-4	TRBJ2-5	-	many
TGTGCCAGCAGCCAACAGGGGTGGAACACCGGGGAGCTGTTTTTT	CASSQQGWNTGELFF	TRBV6-6	TRBJ2-2	TRBD1	medium-sized
TGCAGCGTTGCCACCGGGACTAGCGGATCCAATGAGCAGTTCTTC	CSVATGTSGSNEQFF	TRBV29-1	TRBJ2-1	TRBD2	many
TGTGCCAGCAGCTCGGACAGGGGCCGTAATGAAAAACTGTTTTTT	CASSSDRGRNEKLFF	TRBV5-5	TRBJ1-4	TRBD1	-
TGTGCCTGGAGTGGGACCTACTCCTACGAGCAGTACTTC	CAWSGTYSYEQYF	TRBV30	TRBJ2-7	-	many
TGCGCCAGCAGCTCCCTGAGCGGTACGCAGTATTTT	CASSSLSGTQYF	TRBV5-1	TRBJ2-3	-	many
TGTGCCACTGACACCGGCCGCCGGGGTGGGAATAATTCACCCCTCCACTTT	CATDTGRRGGNNSPLHF	TRBV10-3	TRBJ1-6	-	many